The TCR beta chain under discussion was sequenced for a study of shared clonotypes between healthy human individuals (dated by TCRdb to the early 2020s). Study-wide context: A couple of women and a few men aged 18 to 49 years were included in the cohort. For each donor, CD4 naive and CD4 memory were each given three plates, CD8 naive was given two plates, and CD8 memory was given one plate. To estimate repertoire size and how much clonotype sharing occurs between individuals, the study deeply sequenced the blood TCR repertoires of five healthy adults. Libraries were prepared and TCR repertoires were sequenced by different laboratories using diverse techniques, in order to increase sequencing depth and limit assay-specific biases. Leukapheresis yielded between about 0.94 and 8.9 billion PBMCs per donor.

The V end loses 5 bases and the J end loses 7 bases, and a stretch of 9 bases separates them. As encoded in the germline V gene (reference sequence), CDR1 is GTSNPN while CDR2 is SVGIG. The CDR3 sequence holds 12 residues, the cysteine and phenylalanine included. Only the CDR3 region is kept as DNA, spanning 36 bases read in frame from base 1. The donors were healthy, HIV-negative adults with no recently reported acute infections or vaccinations. Only Caucasian adults living in Nashville, Tennessee, USA were represented among the donors. CD4+ T cells were enriched by magnetic negative selection, after which naive cells were positively selected on CD45RA and the negative fraction was taken as the memory subset. After blood collection by leukapheresis, PBMCs were isolated using Ficoll-Histopaque density gradient centrifugation and then cryopreserved in the vapor phase of liquid nitrogen. Analytical flow cytometry was used to check the purity and quantity of every magnetically sorted T cell population. From each sorted fraction, genomic DNA was isolated and quantified by UV absorbance on a Nanodrop 2000c.

TCR CDR3 regions were amplified from genomic DNA by multiplex PCR using the deep immunoSEQ assay. For each cell subset, the extracted genomic DNA was distributed evenly across all wells of several immunoSEQ 96-well plates, and each plate served as one replicate. For sorted subsets, 200 to 250 ng genomic DNA, equal to 30,000 to 35,000 T cell genomes, was loaded into each replicate PCR. Purified libraries were measured with a Qubit 3.0 fluorometer, size-checked on a Bioanalyzer 2100, and measured again with the KAPA Library Quantification kit. Every immunoSEQ 96-well plate was sequenced on a separate single-read 150-cycle Illumina NextSeq 550 flow cell. Under the source paper's analysis protocol: Because the immunoSEQ output included only junctional sequences and no quality scores, the filtering could not be the same as the filtering used for full-length reads. To assign V/J genes and CDR3, sequences were annotated against IMGT germline references using PyIR, a Python wrapper for IgBLAST v1.9. Any read was removed if the V/J assignment was weak (E-value above 1e-6), the CDR3 was missing, or the read contained stop codons, out-of-frame junctions, or ambiguous translated residues. V3J clonotypes were defined as sequences sharing the same inferred V gene, J gene, and CDR3 amino acid sequence. Percentage overlap between repertoires was computed as shared unique clonotypes divided by the size of the smaller repertoire. RTK rarefaction, the Chao1 estimator, and Recon v2.1 estimates of unobserved clonotypes were used to assess repertoire richness. Generation probabilities were computed with OLGA for all TCRbeta clonotypes obtained by the gDNA method from a handful of donors. TCRdb's version of the immuneACCESS table is confined to in-frame rearrangements and falls short of the full clone set. An unresolved V gene accounts for under half of the shortfall where checked; the remainder is of unknown origin. That table is the source of V, J and clone size, and D and trimming were worked out from the DNA. The sample table shows more than 900,000 clones, and around 82% are seen once. The top ten hold 0.61% of the sample.

A remark on this clone: Its antigen target is currently unknown. No clone much larger than this one lies a single base away; base qualities are absent.

Overall study results and their limits: Based on pairwise subsampling, the degree of clonotype sharing among donors was expected to be affected by sequencing depth. Incomplete sequencing was indicated by rarefaction of sorted-subset datasets, despite the large sequencing depth. About 4.5% of naive CD4, 3.5% of naive CD8, roughly 2.4% of memory CD4, and around 0.4% of memory CD8 clonotypes were shared across a few donors. The small number of donors limited the genetic and exposure-history diversity represented. Sampling was restricted to blood, and TCR repertoires in tissue are likely to differ from TCR repertoires in blood. Naive subsets generally had larger estimated clonotype richness than memory subsets did. Compared with non-shared clonotypes, the clonotypes found in all four sorted-subset donors had higher generation probabilities.

The receptor comes from a young man in good health. Some clones in this sample may be carry-over from other donors' samples. This sequence uses TRBV30 and TRBJ1-6; the D gene is perhaps TRBD1, on 5 matching bases. Sequencing was performed on memory CD4+ T cells from PBMCs. The cell subset or site label for this specimen denotes: CD45RA-negative fraction. The sequence in DNA is TGTGCCTGGGGGGGGGACAATTCACCCCTCCACTTT. This gives the protein CAWGGDNSPLHF.